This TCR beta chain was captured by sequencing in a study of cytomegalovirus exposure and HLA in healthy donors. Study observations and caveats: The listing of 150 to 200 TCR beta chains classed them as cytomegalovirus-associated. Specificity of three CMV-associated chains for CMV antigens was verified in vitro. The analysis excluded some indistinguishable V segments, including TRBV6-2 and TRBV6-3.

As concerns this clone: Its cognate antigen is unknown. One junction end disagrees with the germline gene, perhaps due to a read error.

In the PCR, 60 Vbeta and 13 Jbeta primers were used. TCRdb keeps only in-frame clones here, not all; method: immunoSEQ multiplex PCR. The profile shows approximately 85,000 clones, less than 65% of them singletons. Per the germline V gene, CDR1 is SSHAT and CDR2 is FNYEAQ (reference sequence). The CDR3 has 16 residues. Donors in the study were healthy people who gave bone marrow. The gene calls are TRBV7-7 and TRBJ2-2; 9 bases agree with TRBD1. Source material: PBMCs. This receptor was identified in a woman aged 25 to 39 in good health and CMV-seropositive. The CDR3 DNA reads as TGTGCTAGCAGCCGAAACAGGGGGCATTCAACCGGGGAGCTGTTTTTT. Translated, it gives CASSRNRGHSTGELFF. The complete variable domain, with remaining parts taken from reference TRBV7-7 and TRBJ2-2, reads GAGVSQSPRYKVTKRGQDVTLRCDPISSHATLYWYQQALGQGPEFLTYFNYEAQPDKSGLPSDRFSAERPEGSISTLTIQRTEQRDSAMYRCASSRNRGHSTGELFFGEGSRLTVL.